Below, 18 T cell receptor beta chains from the same sample are listed, as sequenced in a study of blood T cell repertoires in COVID-19. Here immunoSEQ multiplex PCR was the method, and the copy in TCRdb shows in-frame clones only, minus some. Found here are under 200,000 clones, around 87% of them singletons; the top ten hold around 0.6%. What was sequenced was peripheral blood. These receptors were obtained from a man in his 60s with COVID-19, enrolled during active disease.

A single count supports this clone. This sequence joins TRBV7-2 and TRBJ2-1; a weak D match, TRBD2 (7 bases). Germline V gene lookup returns CDR1 SGHTA and CDR2 FQGNSA. This CDR3 is built from 17 residues. With 5 bases removed from V and 9 bases from J, the gap between germline ends came to 26 bases. CDR3 region: CASSPPVGGGGGGEQFF. For the CDR3, the DNA is TGTGCCAGCAGCCCCCCCGTGGGGGGGGGCGGGGGAGGTGAGCAGTTCTTC.

The genes are TRBV5-4 and TRBJ1-4; D remains ambiguous. CDR1 is SGHNT and CDR2 is YYREEE in the germline V gene (reference sequence). Trimming pared 4 bases from V and 8 bases from J, leaving 15 bases between. This CDR3 is 14 amino acids long. CDR3 in DNA: TGTGCCAGCAGCCTGTGGAGTACGGAAGAAAAACTGTTTTTT. This encodes CASSLWSTEEKLFF.

The gene calls are TRBV19 and TRBJ1-1; perhaps TRBD1 as D (5 bases). The V gene lost 3 bases and the J gene lost 4 bases, with 12 bases spanning the gap. This CDR3 comprises 14 residues. CDR1 is LNHDA and CDR2 is SQIVND in the germline V gene (reference sequence). The CDR3 protein is CASSISGHSTEAFF. CDR3 bases: TGTGCCAGTAGTATTAGCGGACACTCCACTGAAGCTTTCTTT.

The chain recombines TRBV7-9 with TRBJ2-7, with 9 nucleotides matching TRBD1. CDR3 size: 13 residues. The V gene's germline CDR1 is SEHNR and CDR2 FQNEAQ (reference sequence). V lost 9 bases, J lost 6 bases, and 9 bases stayed unmatched. CDR3 region: CARGVTGGIEQYF. The CDR3 nucleotides are TGTGCCAGGGGCGTGACAGGGGGTATCGAGCAGTACTTC.

Concerning this clone itself: At the DNA level, this CDR3 is encoded by other sequences in the same sample as well. V and J are TRBV6-2 or TRBV6-3 and TRBJ2-7; possibly TRBD1 for D (5 bases). The CDR3 runs 13 residues. V was shortened by 5 bases and J by 3 bases, with 11 bases between the two germline ends. CDR1 and CDR2 (germline): MNHEY, SVGEGT. The CDR3 sequence is CASSRQGFYEQYF. CDR3 bases: TGTGCCAGCAGTCGCCAGGGTTTCTACGAGCAGTACTTC.

This chain connects TRBV6-5 to TRBJ2-7; a weak D match, TRBD1 (6 bases). Trimming removed 4 bases at V and 3 bases at J, with 19 bases between. The CDR3 runs to 16 residues. Germline V gives CDR1 MNHEY, CDR2 SVGAGI. CDR3 in amino acids: CASSLIRDTRYYEQYF. Here the CDR3 DNA reads TGTGCCAGCAGTTTAATCCGGGACACCAGATACTACGAGCAGTACTTC.

Comment on this clone: The DNA is omitted, as the CDR3 cannot be located on it reliably, and the CDR3 follows TCRdb's listing. The chain combines TRBV7-9 with TRBJ2-1; TRBD1, the table's D call, lacks a check against the DNA. The CDR3 spans 13 residues, counting both ends. From germline, CDR1 is SEHNR and CDR2 FQNEAQ (reference sequence). CDR3 protein: CASSFTSLHQQFF.

The V and J genes are TRBV6-1 and TRBJ2-1; possibly TRBD2 for D (7 bases). V dropped 2 bases and J dropped 6 bases, with 17 bases sitting between them. This CDR3 contains 16 residues. Germline V lookup: CDR1 MNHNS, CDR2 SASEGT. DNA of the CDR3: TGTGCCAGCAGTGAACGGGGGGCGGCTTCTATCAATGAGCAGTTCTTC. Translated: CASSERGAASINEQFF.

J is TRBJ1-1 and V is TRBV2; 8 nucleotides align to TRBD1. Trimming removed 7 bases from V and 6 bases from J; junction bases left unmatched: 7. Looked up from germline, CDR1 is SNHLY and CDR2 is FYNNEI. The CDR3 is 13 amino acids. CDR3 region: CASTGQGVSEAFF. The DNA of the CDR3 is TGTGCCAGCACTGGACAGGGTGTTTCTGAAGCTTTCTTT.

This clone was observed at least ten times. The chain has TRBV19 and TRBJ1-5; 8 nucleotides align to TRBD1. CDR3 length equals 16 residues. Germline lookup yields CDR1 LNHDA and CDR2 SQIVND (reference sequence). J lost 1 base, V lost 4 bases, and 6 bases had no gene match. Here the CDR3 reads CASSRKTGASNQPQHF. The CDR3 nucleotides read TGTGCCAGTAGTAGAAAGACAGGGGCAAGCAATCAGCCCCAGCATTTT.

This chain connects TRBV6-6 to TRBJ2-3; 8 positions agree with TRBD2. J lost 1 base, V lost 6 bases, and 6 bases had no gene match. In germline, CDR1 is MNHNY, CDR2 SVGAGI (reference sequence). The CDR3 extends over 15 amino acids. The CDR3, as DNA: TGTGCCAGCAGGTCACTAGCGGCGGGCACAGATACGCAGTATTTT. It is translated as CASRSLAAGTDTQYF.

V is TRBV6-6 and J is TRBJ2-3; 10 nucleotides align to TRBD2. J lost 4 bases, V lost 6 bases, and 7 bases had no gene match. CDR1 MNHNY and CDR2 SVGAGI come from the germline V gene (reference sequence). The CDR3 is 15 residues long. Here the CDR3 DNA reads TGTGCCAGCAGACCTACTAGCGGGGTCGCAGATACGCAGTATTTT. As protein: CASRPTSGVADTQYF.

The chain employs TRBV27 and TRBJ1-1; unclear D gene. Germline CDR1 reads MNHEY; CDR2 reads SMNVEV (reference sequence). The CDR3 covers 14 residues. V was shortened by 2 bases and J by 0 bases, with 7 bases between the two germline ends. The CDR3 protein is CASSLRPLNTEAFF. The CDR3 DNA follows: TGTGCCAGCAGTTTACGTCCCCTGAACACTGAAGCTTTCTTT.

The chain combines TRBV6-5 with TRBJ1-6, with a tentative D call TRBD1 (6 bases). Germline V gene lookup returns CDR1 MNHEY and CDR2 SVGAGI. V shed 2 bases and J shed 6 bases, with 11 bases lying between them. The CDR3 has 15 residues. CDR3 coding DNA: TGTGCCAGCAGTTACGGAAGGACAGCTAATTCACCCCTCCACTTT. This codes for CASSYGRTANSPLHF.

This chain uses TRBV2 with TRBJ2-1, with a tentative D call TRBD2 (6 bases). Trimming removed 6 bases at V and 6 bases at J, with 18 bases between. The CDR3 runs to 15 residues. Per the germline V gene, CDR1 is SNHLY and CDR2 is FYNNEI. CDR3 coding DNA: TGTGCCAGCAGGACACAACTTCCTAGCGTCAATGAGCAGTTCTTC. It encodes CASRTQLPSVNEQFF.

V gene TRBV28 combines with J gene TRBJ2-7; the D gene is possibly TRBD1 (5 bases). Per germline, CDR1 MDHEN and CDR2 SYDVKM. The CDR3 has 13 amino acids. V was trimmed by 6 bases and J by 2 bases, leaving 11 bases between them. The CDR3, as DNA: TGTGCCAGCAGCCTGACAGTGACCTACGAGCAGTACTTC. As protein: CASSLTVTYEQYF. The complete variable domain, with remaining parts taken from reference TRBV28 and TRBJ2-7, reads DVKVTQSSRYLVKRTGEKVFLECVQDMDHENMFWYRQDPGLGLRLIYFSYDVKMKEKGDIPEGYSVSREKKERFSLILESASTNQTSMYLCASSLTVTYEQYFGPGTRLTVT.

The chain employs TRBV6-6 and TRBJ1-6, with 8 bases lining up with TRBD1. This CDR3 spans 14 amino acids. Germline V gene lookup returns CDR1 MNHNY and CDR2 SVGAGI (reference sequence). V lost 6 bases and J lost 9; bases outside the gene matches: 7. The CDR3 loop reads CASRETGASSPLHF. The CDR3 coding sequence is TGTGCCAGCAGAGAGACAGGGGCGAGTTCACCCCTCCACTTT.

Concerning this clone: One end of the junction does not line up with germline, which may come from a read error. This CDR3 reads CASIGSSFNSPLHF. The CDR3 nucleotides read TGTGCAAGCATCGGGAGTTCCTTTAATTCACCCCTCCACTTT. The chain links TRBV2 to TRBJ1-6; D is unclear. The CDR3 loop spans 14 amino acids. Germline assignment: CDR1 SNHLY and CDR2 FYNNEI. Full variable domain (rest looked up from reference TRBV2 and TRBJ1-6): EPEVTQTPSHQVTQMGQEVILRCVPISNHLYFYWYRQILGQKVEFLVSFYNNEISEKSEIFDDQFSVERPDGSNFTLKIRSTKLEDSAMYFCASIGSSFNSPLHFGNGTRLTVT.